The clone carrying this TCR beta chain has just a few counts. Its antigen is not identified. Between the trimmed V and J ends, which lost 5 bases and 6 bases, there was a span of 13 bases. This CDR3 spans 12 amino acids. Germline V gives CDR1 DFQATT, CDR2 SNEGSKA (reference sequence). Combining iRepertoire HTBI primers with Arm-PCR of CDR3 regions, the authors built TCR beta libraries. TCRdb recomputed calls from the multiplex PCR reads with MiXCR, one row per CDR3 protein. The sample records 400,000 to 650,000 distinct CDR3 sequences, 15% to 20% being singletons. These data originate in a study of regulatory T cells in long-lasting Graves disease. Study outcomes and limitations: Persistent-disease Graves' patients showed less TCR diversity than new cases.

Stated time point: newly diagnosed GD, antithyroid drugs for less than 3 months. With RNA extracted from PBMCs as input, the TCR library was made. The sample was also linked to a second study, of T cells in Graves' hyperthyroidism and ophthalmopathy.

The genes are TRBV20-1 and TRBJ1-2; weak D call: TRBD1 (6 bases). This sequence was found in a woman aged 35-65 years with Graves disease. This specimen was peripheral blood mononuclear cells (PBMCs), taken at new diagnosis, from a patient treated with antithyroid drugs. This chain's CDR3 is CSALRGSDGYTF. CDR3 DNA sequence: TGCAGTGCTCTCAGGGGTTCGGATGGCTACACCTTC.